What follows are 17 T cell receptor beta chains derived from one specimen sequenced in a study of T-cell memory formation after mild COVID-19. One entry per CDR3 protein, called by TCRdb with MiXCR from the 5' RACE reads. The sample shows 200,000 to 250,000 distinct CDR3 sequences, around 10% of them seen only once. The source material was PBMCs or a T cell subset sorted from them (not recorded which). The origin of the receptors is a man younger than 35 who had mild COVID-19 (a few samples of this study predate the infection). Cell type and time point are not known.

The CDR3 DNA sequence: TGTGCCAGCAGCTTAGAAGGGAGGACTGAAGCTTTCTTT. The encoded protein is CASSLEGRTEAFF. The V gene is TRBV7-9, the J gene TRBJ1-1; D gene uncertain. Germline CDR1 and CDR2: SEHNR and FQNEAQ (reference sequence). V lost 1 base and J 5 bases, leaving 8 bases between the germline ends. This CDR3 region has 13 residues.

CDR3 DNA: TGTGCCACCAGCAGAGACGCCGCGACAGGGTTTGATCAGTACGTC. As protein: CATSRDAATGFDQYV. The chain is built from TRBV15 and TRBJ2-7, with 7 positions matching TRBD1. Germline V gene sequence: CDR1 LNHNV, CDR2 YYDKDF (reference sequence). Unmatched junction bases numbered 12, after V lost 0 bases and J lost 10 bases. CDR3 size: 15 residues.

This chain joins TRBV20-1 and TRBJ2-1, with 8 nucleotides matching TRBD2. The CDR3 has 12 residues. Germline CDR1 is DFQATT and CDR2 is SNEGSKA (reference sequence). The CDR3 DNA is TGCAGGAGACGCGGGGGGTACAATGAGCAGTTCTTC. Protein: CRRRGGYNEQFF.

This clonotype has only a few counts. This chain's CDR3 is CASSTQAGDTQYF. DNA of the CDR3: TGTGCCAGCAGCACCCAAGCAGGGGATACGCAGTATTTT. V is TRBV7-2 and J is TRBJ2-3, with D possibly TRBD1 on 5 matching bases. In germline, CDR1 is SGHTA, CDR2 FQGNSA. Trimming pared 5 bases from V and 6 bases from J, leaving 12 bases between. The CDR3 covers 13 residues.

This rearrangement joins TRBV4-3 to TRBJ2-7, with D perhaps TRBD1 (5 bases). The V gene's germline CDR1 is LGHNA and CDR2 YSLEER. The CDR3 spans 15 residues. The V end was cut by 4 bases, the J end by 3 bases, with 16 bases between. CDR3 sequence reads: CASSRGLRGDYEQYF. CDR3 in DNA: TGCGCCAGCAGCCGCGGATTAAGGGGCGACTACGAGCAGTACTTC.

The CDR3: CASSTNRVGELFF. Written as DNA, the CDR3 is TGTGCCAGCAGCACGAACAGGGTCGGGGAGCTGTTTTTT. V is TRBV5-4 and J is TRBJ2-2; D is perhaps TRBD1 (6 bases). This CDR3 is 13 amino acids long. Germline CDR1 reads SGHNT; CDR2 reads YYREEE (reference sequence). With 4 bases removed from V and 7 bases from J, the gap between germline ends came to 11 bases.

The chain's CDR3 is CSARRTDTEAFF. CDR3 bases: TGCAGTGCTAGACGGACGGACACTGAAGCTTTCTTT. V is TRBV20-1 and J is TRBJ1-1; D is undetermined. The V end was cut by 2 bases, the J end by 3 bases, with 7 bases between. The CDR3 consists of 12 residues. Germline V gene data show CDR1 as DFQATT and CDR2 as SNEGSKA (reference sequence).

J is TRBJ2-1 and V is TRBV12-3 or TRBV12-4; D might be TRBD1 or TRBD2, each matching 5 bases. This CDR3 has 15 residues. Trimming shortened V by 4 bases and J by 1 base, and 11 bases separated the two germline ends. The CDR3 region has the DNA TGTGCCAGCAGTTCCTTCGAGGGGTCCTACAATGAGCAGTTCTTC. It translates to CASSSFEGSYNEQFF.

This clonotype was seen only a few times. The chain employs TRBV4-3 and TRBJ2-1; TRBD2 is a possible D gene (5 bases). The CDR3 has 16 amino acids. The germline CDR1 and CDR2 sequences are LGHNA and YSLEER. Deletions cut 1 base from V and 0 bases from J, with 10 bases between. The CDR3 region has the DNA TGCGCCAGCAGCCAAGTTTCGGGGAGCTCCTACAATGAGCAGTTCTTC. It encodes CASSQVSGSSYNEQFF.

This clonotype was detected a few times. The chain has TRBV6-1 and TRBJ2-7; a possible D gene is TRBD2 (5 bases). The CDR3 runs to 13 residues. Germline V lookup: CDR1 MNHNS, CDR2 SASEGT. V dropped 3 bases and J dropped 6 bases, with 12 bases sitting between them. The CDR3, as DNA: TGTGCCAGCAGTGAGATAGCGACCTCCGAGCAGTACGTC. Translating gives CASSEIATSEQYV.

In this sample, this clonotype turned up many times. The chain uses TRBV11-2 and TRBJ2-1; 7 bases match TRBD2. V was pared by 4 bases and J by 5 bases, with 11 bases of the junction left unmatched. There are 16 residues in the CDR3. Germline V gives CDR1 SGHAT, CDR2 FQNNGV. CDR3 nucleotides: TGTGCCAGCAGCTCTCACAGCGGGGCCTGGAACAATGAGCAGTTCTTC. It is translated as CASSSHSGAWNNEQFF. Drawing the rest from reference TRBV11-2 and TRBJ2-1, the complete variable domain is EAGVAQSPRYKIIEKRQSVAFWCNPISGHATLYWYQQILGQGPKLLIQFQNNGVVDDSQLPKDRFSAERLKGVDSTLKIQPAKLEDSAVYLCASSSHSGAWNNEQFFGPGTRLTVL.

This clonotype was counted many times. The rearrangement uses TRBV7-8 and TRBJ2-5, with 11 bases matching TRBD2. The CDR3 consists of 15 residues. The germline CDR1 and CDR2 sequences are SGHVS and FQNEAQ. V lost 3 bases, J lost 5 bases, and 5 bases stayed unmatched. CDR3 DNA sequence: TGTGCCAGCAGCTTCAGACTAGCGGGGAGGGAGACCCAGTACTTC. Residues: CASSFRLAGRETQYF.

This chain connects TRBV18 to TRBJ1-2, with TRBD1 matching over 7 bases. The CDR3 totals 16 residues. In germline, CDR1 is KGHSH, CDR2 LQKENI. Losses at the gene ends were 1 base for V and 6 bases for J; bases not matched to a gene: 11. The CDR3 loop is CASSPRQRGQADGYTF. DNA for the CDR3: TGTGCCAGCTCACCACGTCAACGTGGACAGGCCGATGGCTACACCTTC.

This clonotype occurred many times. The chain combines TRBV5-1 with TRBJ2-5; D is unclear. In germline, CDR1 is SGHRS, CDR2 YFSETQ. V was clipped by 4 bases and J by 5 bases, with 15 bases between them. The CDR3 sequence is 14 residues long. Here the CDR3 DNA reads TGCGCCAGCAGCACTGTAGTAGGATGGGAGACCCAGTACTTC. Translating gives CASSTVVGWETQYF. The whole variable domain, filled in from reference TRBV5-1 and TRBJ2-5, reads KAGVTQTPRYLIKTRGQQVTLSCSPISGHRSVSWYQQTPGQGLQFLFEYFSETQRNKGNFPGRFSGRQFSNSRSEMNVSTLELGDSALYLCASSTVVGWETQYFGPGTRLLVL.

This clonotype occurred a few times. V and J are TRBV6-2 or TRBV6-3 and TRBJ1-1, with a tentative D call TRBD1 (5 bases). The V gene lost 6 bases and the J gene lost 1 base, with 12 bases spanning the gap. This CDR3 comprises 14 residues. Germline CDR1 reads MNHEY; CDR2 reads SVGEGT. The CDR3 nucleotides are TGTGCCAGCAGACAACCGGGGGGGAACACTGAAGCTTTCTTT. This encodes CASRQPGGNTEAFF.

This clonotype has a count of ten or more. The V and J genes are TRBV5-1 and TRBJ2-7, with TRBD1 matching over 8 bases. CDR1 is SGHRS and CDR2 is YFSETQ in the germline V gene. This CDR3 contains 15 residues. V was pared by 0 bases and J by 6 bases, with 8 bases of the junction left unmatched. The CDR3: CASSLGGQGALEQYF. CDR3 DNA sequence: TGCGCCAGCAGCTTGGGGGGGCAGGGGGCCCTCGAGCAGTACTTC.

This chain connects TRBV12-3 or TRBV12-4 to TRBJ1-6; maybe TRBD1 (5 bases). Trimming removed 8 bases from V and 5 bases from J, with 13 bases in between. The CDR3 extends over 14 amino acids. The CDR3 DNA is TGTGCCAGCCGACCCTGGGGCCATAATTCACCCCTCCACTTT. As protein: CASRPWGHNSPLHF.